The subject of this entry is one T cell receptor beta chain. Its antigen is currently unknown. Data came from immunoSEQ multiplex PCR; TCRdb stores just in-frame clones and leaves some out. The table records about 2,700 clones, roughly 28% of them present only once. The V gene's germline CDR1 is GTSNPN and CDR2 SVGIG (reference sequence). Between the trimmed V and J ends, which lost 2 bases and 0 bases, there was a span of 14 bases. The CDR3 sequence is 16 residues long. The sample comes from a study of T cells in localized non-small cell lung cancer. Study-wide findings and caveats: Turning up in adjacent lung were a median approximately 57 of the top 100 tumor clones. In uninvolved adjacent lung, T cell clonality reached its highest value, exceeding tumor. Heterogeneity within the tumor remains possible, as just one region underwent sequencing.

V gene TRBV30 combines with J gene TRBJ2-4; possibly TRBD1 or TRBD2 for D (5 bases each). This TCR came from a female donor aged 60 or older with stage I lung adenocarcinoma. Sequenced material: lung tumor tissue, taken before any cancer treatment. The CDR3 coding sequence is TGTGCCTGGAGTCCCCCCTGGGACCGAGCCAAAAACATTCAGTACTTC. As protein: CAWSPPWDRAKNIQYF.